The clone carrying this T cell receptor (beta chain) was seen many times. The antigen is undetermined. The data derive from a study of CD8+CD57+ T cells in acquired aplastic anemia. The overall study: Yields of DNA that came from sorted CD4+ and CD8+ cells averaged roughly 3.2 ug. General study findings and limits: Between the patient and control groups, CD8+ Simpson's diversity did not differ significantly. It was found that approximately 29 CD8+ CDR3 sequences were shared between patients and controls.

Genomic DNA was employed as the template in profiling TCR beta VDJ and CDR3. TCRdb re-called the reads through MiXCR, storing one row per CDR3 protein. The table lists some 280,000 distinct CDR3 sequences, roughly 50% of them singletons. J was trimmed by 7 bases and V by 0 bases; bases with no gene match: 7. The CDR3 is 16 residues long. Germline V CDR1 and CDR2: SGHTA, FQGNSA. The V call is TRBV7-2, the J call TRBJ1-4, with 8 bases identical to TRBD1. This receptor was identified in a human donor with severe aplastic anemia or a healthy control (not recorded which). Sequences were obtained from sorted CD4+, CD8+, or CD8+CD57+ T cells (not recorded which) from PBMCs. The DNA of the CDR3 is TGTGCCAGCAGCTTAGCCCCAGGGGGCGGCGGTGAAAAACTGTTTTTT. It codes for CASSLAPGGGGEKLFF.